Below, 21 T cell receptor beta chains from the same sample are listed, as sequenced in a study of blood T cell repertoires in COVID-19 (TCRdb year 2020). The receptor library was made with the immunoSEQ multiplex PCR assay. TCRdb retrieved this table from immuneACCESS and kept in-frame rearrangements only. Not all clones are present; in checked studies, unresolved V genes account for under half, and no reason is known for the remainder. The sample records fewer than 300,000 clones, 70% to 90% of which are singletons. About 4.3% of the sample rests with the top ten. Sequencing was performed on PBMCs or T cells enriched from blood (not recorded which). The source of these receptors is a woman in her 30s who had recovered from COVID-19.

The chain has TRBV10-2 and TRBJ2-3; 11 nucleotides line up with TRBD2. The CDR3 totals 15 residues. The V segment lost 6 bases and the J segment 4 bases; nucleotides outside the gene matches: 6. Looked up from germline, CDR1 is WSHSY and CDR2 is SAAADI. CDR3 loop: CASRLAGGPADTQYF. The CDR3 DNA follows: TGCGCCAGCAGGTTAGCGGGAGGGCCCGCAGATACGCAGTATTTT.

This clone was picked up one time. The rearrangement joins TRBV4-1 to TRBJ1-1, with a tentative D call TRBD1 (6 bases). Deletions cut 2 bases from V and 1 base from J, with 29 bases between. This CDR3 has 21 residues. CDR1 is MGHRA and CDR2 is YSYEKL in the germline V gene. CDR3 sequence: CASSQWPAGTKVFGGNTEAFF. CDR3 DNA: TGCGCCAGCAGCCAATGGCCGGCCGGGACAAAGGTTTTTGGGGGGAACACTGAAGCTTTCTTT.

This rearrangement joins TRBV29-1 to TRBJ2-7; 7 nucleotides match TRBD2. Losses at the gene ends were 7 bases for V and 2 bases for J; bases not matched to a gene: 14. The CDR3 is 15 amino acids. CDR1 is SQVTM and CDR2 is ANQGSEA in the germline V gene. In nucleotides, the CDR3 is TGCAGCGCCGGCGCCCCGGGACTACTCACCTACGAGCAGTACTTC. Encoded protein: CSAGAPGLLTYEQYF.

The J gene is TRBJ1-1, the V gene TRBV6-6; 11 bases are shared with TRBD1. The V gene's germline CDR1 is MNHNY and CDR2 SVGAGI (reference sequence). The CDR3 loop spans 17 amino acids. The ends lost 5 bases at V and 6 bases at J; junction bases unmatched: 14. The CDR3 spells CASSPNPSKGQGAEAFF. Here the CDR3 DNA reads TGTGCCAGCAGTCCAAACCCATCGAAGGGACAGGGGGCTGAAGCTTTCTTT.

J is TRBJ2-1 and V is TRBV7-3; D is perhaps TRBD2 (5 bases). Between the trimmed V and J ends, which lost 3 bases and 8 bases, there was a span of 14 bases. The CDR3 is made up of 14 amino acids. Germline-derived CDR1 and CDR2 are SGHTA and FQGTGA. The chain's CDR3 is CASSLISSNHEQFF. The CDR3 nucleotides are TGTGCCAGCAGCTTGATCTCTAGCAACCATGAGCAGTTCTTC.

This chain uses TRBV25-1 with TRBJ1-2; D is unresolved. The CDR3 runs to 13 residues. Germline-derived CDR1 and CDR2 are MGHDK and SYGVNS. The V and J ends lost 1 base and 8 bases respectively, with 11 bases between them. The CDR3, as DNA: TGTGCCAGCAGTGAATTTATGGAGGCGGGCTACACCTTC. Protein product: CASSEFMEAGYTF.

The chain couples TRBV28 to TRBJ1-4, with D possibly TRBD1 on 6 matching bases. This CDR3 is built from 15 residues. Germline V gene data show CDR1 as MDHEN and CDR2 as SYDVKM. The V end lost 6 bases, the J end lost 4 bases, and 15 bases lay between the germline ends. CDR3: CASSTSGTRNEKLFF. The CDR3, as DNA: TGTGCCAGCAGCACGTCCGGGACACGTAATGAAAAACTGTTTTTT.

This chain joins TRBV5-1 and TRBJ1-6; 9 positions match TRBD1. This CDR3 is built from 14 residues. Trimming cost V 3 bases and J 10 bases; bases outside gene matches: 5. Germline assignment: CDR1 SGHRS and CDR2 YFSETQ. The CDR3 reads CASSSGQGGSPLHF. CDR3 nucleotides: TGCGCCAGCAGCTCGGGACAGGGAGGCTCACCCCTCCACTTT.

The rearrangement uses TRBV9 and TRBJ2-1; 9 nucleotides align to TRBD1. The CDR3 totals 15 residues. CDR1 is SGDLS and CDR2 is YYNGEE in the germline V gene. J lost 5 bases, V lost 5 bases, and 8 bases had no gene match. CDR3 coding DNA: TGTGCCAGCAGTATAGGACAGGGGAGCCACAATGAGCAGTTCTTC. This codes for CASSIGQGSHNEQFF.

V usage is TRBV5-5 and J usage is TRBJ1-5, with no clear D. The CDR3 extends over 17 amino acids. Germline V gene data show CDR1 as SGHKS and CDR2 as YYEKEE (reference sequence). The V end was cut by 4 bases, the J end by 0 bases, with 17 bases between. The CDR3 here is CASSLVWVAYSNQPQHF. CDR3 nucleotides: TGTGCCAGCAGCCTAGTCTGGGTTGCTTATAGCAATCAGCCCCAGCATTTT.

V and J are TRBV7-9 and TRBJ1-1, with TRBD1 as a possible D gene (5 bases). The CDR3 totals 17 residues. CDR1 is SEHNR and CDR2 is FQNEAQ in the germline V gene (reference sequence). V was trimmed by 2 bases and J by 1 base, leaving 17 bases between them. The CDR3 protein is CASSLSRPGWGNTEAFF. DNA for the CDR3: TGTGCCAGCAGCTTATCACGGCCAGGGTGGGGGAACACTGAAGCTTTCTTT.

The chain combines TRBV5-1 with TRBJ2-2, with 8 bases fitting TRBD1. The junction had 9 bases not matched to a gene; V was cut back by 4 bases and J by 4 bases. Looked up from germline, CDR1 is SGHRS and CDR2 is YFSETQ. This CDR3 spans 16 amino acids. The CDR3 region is CASSIGTGRSTGELFF. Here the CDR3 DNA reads TGCGCCAGCAGCATAGGGACAGGACGGTCCACCGGGGAGCTGTTTTTT.

The CDR3 DNA reads TGTGCCACCAGTGAATCCGGACAGAGGCCTAGGGGCTACACCTTC. This encodes CATSESGQRPRGYTF. This chain joins TRBV24-1 and TRBJ1-2; TRBD1 is a possible D gene (6 bases). The V gene's germline CDR1 is KGHDR and CDR2 SFDVKD. Trimming took 4 bases from V and 8 from J, leaving 19 bases between them. This CDR3 is 15 amino acids long.

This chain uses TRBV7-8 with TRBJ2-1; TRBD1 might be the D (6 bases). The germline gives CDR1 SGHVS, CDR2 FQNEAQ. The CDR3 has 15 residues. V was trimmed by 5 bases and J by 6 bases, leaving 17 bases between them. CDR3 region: CASSPDRKRGNEQFF. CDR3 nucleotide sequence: TGTGCCAGCAGCCCGGACAGAAAAAGGGGCAATGAGCAGTTCTTC. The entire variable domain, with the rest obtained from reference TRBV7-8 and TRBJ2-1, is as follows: GAGVSQSPRYKVAKRGQDVALRCDPISGHVSLFWYQQALGQGPEFLTYFQNEAQLDKSGLPSDRFFAERPEGSVSTLKIQRTQQEDSAVYLCASSPDRKRGNEQFFGPGTRLTVL.

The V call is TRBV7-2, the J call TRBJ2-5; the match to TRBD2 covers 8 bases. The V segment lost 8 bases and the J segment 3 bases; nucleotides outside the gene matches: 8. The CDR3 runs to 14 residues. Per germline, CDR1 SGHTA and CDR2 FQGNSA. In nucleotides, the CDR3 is TGTGCCAGCCTCCAGCGGGGGACAAAAGAGACCCAGTACTTC. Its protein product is CASLQRGTKETQYF.

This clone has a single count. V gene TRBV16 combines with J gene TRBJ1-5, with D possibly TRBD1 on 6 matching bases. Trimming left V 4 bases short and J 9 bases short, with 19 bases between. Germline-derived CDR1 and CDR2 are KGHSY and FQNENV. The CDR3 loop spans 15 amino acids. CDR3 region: CASSPERGGVGPQHF. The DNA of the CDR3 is TGTGCCAGCAGCCCCGAGAGGGGGGGTGTAGGGCCCCAGCATTTT.

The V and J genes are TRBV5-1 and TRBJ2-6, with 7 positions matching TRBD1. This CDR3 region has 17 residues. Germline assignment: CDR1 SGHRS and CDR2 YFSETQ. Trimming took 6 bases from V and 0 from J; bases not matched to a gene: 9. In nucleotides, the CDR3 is TGCGCCAGCAAGGACAGGTCGGTCCGCTCTGGGGCCAACGTCCTGACTTTC. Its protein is CASKDRSVRSGANVLTF.

The DNA of the CDR3 is TGTGCCAGCAATCCTCTAGCGGGTAGAGAGACCCAGTACTTC. Protein product: CASNPLAGRETQYF. The rearrangement joins TRBV7-2 to TRBJ2-5, with TRBD2 matching over 8 bases. This CDR3 contains 14 residues. V gave up 7 bases and J gave up 4 bases; unmatched junction bases: 8. The V gene's germline CDR1 is SGHTA and CDR2 FQGNSA.

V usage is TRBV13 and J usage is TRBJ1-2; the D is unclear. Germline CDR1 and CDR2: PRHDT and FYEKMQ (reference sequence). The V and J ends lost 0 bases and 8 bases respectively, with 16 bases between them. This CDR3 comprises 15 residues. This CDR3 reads CASSLGAGPGRGYTF. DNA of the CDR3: TGTGCCAGCAGCTTAGGCGCCGGACCGGGAAGAGGCTACACCTTC. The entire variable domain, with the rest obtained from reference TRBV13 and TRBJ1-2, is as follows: AAGVIQSPRHLIKEKRETATLKCYPIPRHDTVYWYQQGPGQDPQFLISFYEKMQSDKGSIPDRFSAQQFSDYHSELNMSSLELGDSALYFCASSLGAGPGRGYTFGSGTRLTVV.

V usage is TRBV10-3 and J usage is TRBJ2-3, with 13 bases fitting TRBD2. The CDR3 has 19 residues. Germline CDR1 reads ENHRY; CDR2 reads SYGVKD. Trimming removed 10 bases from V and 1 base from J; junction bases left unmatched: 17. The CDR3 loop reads CATRGRRGLAGAGTDTQYF. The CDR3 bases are TGTGCCACCAGGGGGCGACGAGGACTAGCGGGGGCGGGCACAGATACGCAGTATTTT.

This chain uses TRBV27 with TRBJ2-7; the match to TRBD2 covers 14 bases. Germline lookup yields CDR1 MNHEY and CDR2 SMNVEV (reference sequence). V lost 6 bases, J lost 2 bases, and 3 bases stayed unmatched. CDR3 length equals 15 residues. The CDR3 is CASRGTSGGPYEQYF. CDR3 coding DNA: TGTGCCAGCAGAGGGACTAGCGGGGGACCCTACGAGCAGTACTTC.